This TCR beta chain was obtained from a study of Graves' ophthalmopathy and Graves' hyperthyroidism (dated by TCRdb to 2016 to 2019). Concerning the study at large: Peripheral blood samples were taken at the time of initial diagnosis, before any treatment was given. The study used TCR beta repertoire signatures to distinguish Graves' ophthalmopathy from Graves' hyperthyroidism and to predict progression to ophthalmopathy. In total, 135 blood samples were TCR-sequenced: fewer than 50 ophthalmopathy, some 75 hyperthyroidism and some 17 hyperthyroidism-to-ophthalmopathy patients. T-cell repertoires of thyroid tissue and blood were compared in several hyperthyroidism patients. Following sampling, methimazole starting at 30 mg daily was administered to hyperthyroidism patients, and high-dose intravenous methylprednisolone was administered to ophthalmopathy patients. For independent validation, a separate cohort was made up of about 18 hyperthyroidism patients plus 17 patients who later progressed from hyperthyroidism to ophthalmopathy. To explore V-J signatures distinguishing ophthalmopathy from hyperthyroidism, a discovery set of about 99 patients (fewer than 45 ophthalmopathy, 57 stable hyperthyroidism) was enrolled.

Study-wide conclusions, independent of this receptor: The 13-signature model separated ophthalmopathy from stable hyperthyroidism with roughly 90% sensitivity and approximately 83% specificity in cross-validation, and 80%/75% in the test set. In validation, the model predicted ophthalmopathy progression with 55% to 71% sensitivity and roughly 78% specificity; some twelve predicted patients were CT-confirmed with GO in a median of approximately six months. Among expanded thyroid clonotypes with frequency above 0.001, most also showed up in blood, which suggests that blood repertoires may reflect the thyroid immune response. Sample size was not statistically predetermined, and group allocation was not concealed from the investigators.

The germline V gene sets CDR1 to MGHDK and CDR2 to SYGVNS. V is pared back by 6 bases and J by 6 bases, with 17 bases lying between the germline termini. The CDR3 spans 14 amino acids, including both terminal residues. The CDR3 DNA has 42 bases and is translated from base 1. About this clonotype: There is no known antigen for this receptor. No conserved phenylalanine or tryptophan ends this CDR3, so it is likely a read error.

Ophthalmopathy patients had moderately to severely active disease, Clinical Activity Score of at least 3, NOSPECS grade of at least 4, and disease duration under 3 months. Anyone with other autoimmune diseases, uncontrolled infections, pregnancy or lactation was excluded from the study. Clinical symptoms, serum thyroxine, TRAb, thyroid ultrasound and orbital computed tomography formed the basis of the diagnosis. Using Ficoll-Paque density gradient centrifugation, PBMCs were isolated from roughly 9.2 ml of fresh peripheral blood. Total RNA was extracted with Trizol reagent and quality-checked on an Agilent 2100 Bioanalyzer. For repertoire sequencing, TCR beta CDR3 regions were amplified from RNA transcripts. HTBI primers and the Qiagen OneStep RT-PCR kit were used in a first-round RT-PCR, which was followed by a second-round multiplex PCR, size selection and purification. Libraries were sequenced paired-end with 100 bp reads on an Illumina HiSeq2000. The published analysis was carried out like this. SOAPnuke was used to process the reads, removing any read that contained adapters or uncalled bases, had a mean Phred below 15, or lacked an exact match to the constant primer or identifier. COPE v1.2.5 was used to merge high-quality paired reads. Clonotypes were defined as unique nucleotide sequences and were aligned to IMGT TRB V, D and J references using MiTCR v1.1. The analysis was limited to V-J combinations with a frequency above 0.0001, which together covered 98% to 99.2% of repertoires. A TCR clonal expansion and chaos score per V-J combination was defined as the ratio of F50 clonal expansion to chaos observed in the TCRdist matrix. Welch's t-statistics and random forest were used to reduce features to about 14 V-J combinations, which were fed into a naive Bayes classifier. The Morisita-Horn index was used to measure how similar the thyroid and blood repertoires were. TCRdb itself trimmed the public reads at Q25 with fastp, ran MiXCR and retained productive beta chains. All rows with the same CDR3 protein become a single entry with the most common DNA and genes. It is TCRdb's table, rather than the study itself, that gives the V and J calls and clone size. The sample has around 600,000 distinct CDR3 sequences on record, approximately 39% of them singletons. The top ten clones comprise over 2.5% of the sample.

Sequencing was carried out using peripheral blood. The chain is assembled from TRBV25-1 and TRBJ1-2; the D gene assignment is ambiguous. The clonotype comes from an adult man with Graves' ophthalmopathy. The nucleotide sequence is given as TGTGCCAGCAGCTTGAGGGCAGCCGGCGATGGCTACACCCTC. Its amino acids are CASSLRAAGDGYTL.